The T cell receptor (beta chain) described here comes from a study of T-cell memory formation after mild COVID-19. Study as a whole: TCR clusters were mostly donor specific. Points from the study as a whole: There was no confirmation that second-wave clones peaking on day 37 were SARS-CoV-2 specific. Mainly CM and EM harbored the contracting CD4+ clones; mainly EMRA harbored the CD8+ ones.

One entry per CDR3 protein results from TCRdb running MiXCR on the 5' RACE reads. Seen here are about 340,000 distinct CDR3 sequences, 10% to 15% observed once, and the top ten hold 20% to 25%. V lost 6 bases and J lost 2, with 16 bases in between. Germline lookup yields CDR1 MGHRA and CDR2 YSYEKL. CDR3 length: 15 residues. This clonotype came up many times. Its target is not known. The V gene is TRBV4-1, the J gene TRBJ1-2, with D maybe TRBD1 (6 bases). The clonotype was recovered from a man between 18 and 29 years old who had mild COVID-19 (a few samples of this study predate the infection). Cell type and time point are not known. Sequenced input: PBMCs or a T cell subset sorted from them (not recorded which). CDR3 region: CASRSARTENYGYTF. In DNA form, the CDR3 reads TGCGCCAGCAGGTCCGCCCGGACAGAAAACTATGGCTACACCTTC.